These 8 T cell receptor beta chains were all obtained from the same sample, sequenced in a study of OX40 agonist ivuxolimab in advanced cancers. Profiled with immunoSEQ multiplex PCR; TCRdb holds only in-frame clones, not every one. The table has over 60,000 clones, approximately 89% seen once; the top ten hold under 0.4%. This sample comprised CD4+ or CD8+ T cells sorted from blood, obtained in a trial of the OX40 agonist ivuxolimab. The source of these receptors is an adult with an advanced solid tumor such as melanoma, head and neck, liver or kidney cancer.

This chain uses TRBV4-3 with TRBJ2-3; D is uncertain. The CDR3 runs to 17 residues. V lost 1 base and J 0 bases, leaving 14 bases between the germline ends. Germline V CDR1 and CDR2: LGHNA, YSLEER. The CDR3 sequence is CASSQVARTGSTDTQYF. The CDR3 nucleotides are TGCGCCAGCAGCCAAGTCGCCAGAACTGGGAGCACAGATACGCAGTATTTT.

This clone appeared a few times. V usage is TRBV5-1 and J usage is TRBJ2-3; the D gene is possibly TRBD1 (5 bases). Trimming took 3 bases from V and 1 from J, leaving 12 bases between them. The CDR3 has 15 amino acids. Germline V gene lookup returns CDR1 SGHRS and CDR2 YFSETQ. The CDR3 region has the DNA TGCGCCAGCAGCTACAGGCAATTCGGCACAGATACGCAGTATTTT. It is translated as CASSYRQFGTDTQYF.

The J gene is TRBJ1-2, the V gene TRBV1; the D call TRBD1 from the table was never checked on the DNA. TRBV1 is listed as a pseudogene. The CDR3 is 15 amino acids. CDR3: CTSSHPDRRNYGYTF. The DNA for the CDR3 is TGCACCAGCAGCCACCCGGACAGACGGAACTATGGCTACACCTTC.

The genes are TRBV2 and TRBJ2-3; D is perhaps TRBD1 or TRBD2 (6 bases each). V was trimmed by 7 bases and J by 2 bases, leaving 10 bases between them. CDR1 and CDR2 from the germline V gene are SNHLY and FYNNEI. This CDR3 contains 13 residues. The DNA of the CDR3 is TGTGCCAGCACCCGGGGGCTCACAGATACGCAGTATTTT. This sequence encodes CASTRGLTDTQYF.

This rearrangement joins TRBV14 to TRBJ2-5; D gene ambiguous. The V gene lost 5 bases and the J gene lost 5 bases, with 6 bases spanning the gap. Germline V lookup: CDR1 SGHDN, CDR2 FVKESK. This CDR3 contains 11 residues. This chain's CDR3 is CASSSHETQYF. The CDR3 DNA sequence: TGTGCCAGCAGCTCACATGAGACCCAGTACTTC. The variable domain in full, with the rest retrieved from reference TRBV14 and TRBJ2-5, is EAGVTQFPSHSVIEKGQTVTLRCDPISGHDNLYWYRRVMGKEIKFLLHFVKESKQDESGMPNNRFLAERTGGTYSTLKVQPAELEDSGVYFCASSSHETQYFGPGTRLLVL.

The chain couples TRBV19 to TRBJ2-7; D assignment may be TRBD1 or TRBD2 (5 bases each). The V gene lost 3 bases and the J gene lost 6 bases, with 12 bases spanning the gap. Germline V gene sequence: CDR1 LNHDA, CDR2 SQIVND (reference sequence). The CDR3 extends over 13 amino acids. This CDR3 reads CASSIQRDGEQYF. CDR3 sequence (DNA): TGTGCCAGTAGTATCCAACGGGACGGCGAGCAGTACTTC.

The chain links TRBV6-5 to TRBJ1-4, with D possibly TRBD1 on 6 matching bases. Trimming removed 8 bases from V and 10 bases from J, with 14 bases in between. The CDR3 is 12 amino acids. Germline CDR1 and CDR2: MNHEY and SVGAGI. CDR3 residues: CASWQGGGKLFF. In DNA form, the CDR3 reads TGTGCCAGCTGGCAGGGAGGGGGAAAACTGTTTTTT.

J is TRBJ2-7 and V is TRBV27; 7 bases map to TRBD2. Germline lookup yields CDR1 MNHEY and CDR2 SMNVEV (reference sequence). V was pared by 3 bases and J by 3 bases, with 17 bases of the junction left unmatched. The CDR3 contains 18 residues. This CDR3 reads CASSFSGGGVSGHYEQYF. Written as DNA, the CDR3 is TGTGCCAGCAGTTTTTCGGGGGGTGGGGTTAGCGGGCACTACGAGCAGTACTTC.